The 28 T cell receptor beta chains given below trace back to one sample, sequenced in a study of T cells in Graves' hyperthyroidism and ophthalmopathy. The investigators amplified TCR beta CDR3 regions from RNA transcripts. HTBI primers drove first-round RT-PCR of the TCR CDR3. TCRdb re-called the multiplex PCR reads through MiXCR, storing one row per CDR3 protein. The sample contains around 600,000 distinct CDR3 sequences, 14% of which appear only once. Sequenced: blood. These receptors came from a woman in her forties or fifties with Graves' ophthalmopathy.

This clonotype was seen at least ten times. The chain has TRBV4-3 and TRBJ2-3, with D unresolved. The germline V gene encodes CDR1 LGHNA and CDR2 YSLEER. The CDR3 has 16 amino acids. The V end lost 1 base, the J end lost 2 bases, and 13 bases lay between the germline ends. The CDR3 DNA reads as TGCGCCAGCAGCCAAGGATCCGGCTGGGACACAGATACGCAGTATTTT. It yields the protein CASSQGSGWDTDTQYF.

There are a few counts of this clonotype. This chain connects TRBV10-3 to TRBJ2-1, with 7 bases that match TRBD2. V shed 0 bases, J shed 5 bases, and the junction held 10 bases outside the gene matches. Germline loops: CDR1 ENHRY, CDR2 SYGVKD. The CDR3 totals 17 residues. CDR3 DNA: TGTGCCATCAGTGAGTCTTTGGCGCAGGGAGGGGACAATGAGCAGTTCTTC. Its translation: CAISESLAQGGDNEQFF.

Concerning this clonotype itself: A much larger clone lies one base from this, so it may be a read error. This rearrangement joins TRBV20-1 to TRBJ2-1; D remains unclear. CDR1 is DFQATT, CDR2 SNEGSKA, per germline (reference sequence). The CDR3 covers 10 residues. The CDR3, as DNA: TGCAGTGCTAGTTTCAATGGGCAGTTCTTC. Translation gives CSASFNGQFF.

This clonotype has a single count. A junction end diverges from the germline sequence, so it may reflect a read error. The chain combines TRBV5-8 with TRBJ2-7, with D uncertain. This CDR3 is 11 amino acids long. Germline-derived CDR1 and CDR2 are SGHTS and YDEGEE. The CDR3: CGSRTTYEQYF. Here the CDR3 DNA reads TGTGGCAGCAGGACGACCTACGAGCAGTACTTC.

This clonotype has a handful of counts. The V call is TRBV20-1, the J call TRBJ2-5; no firm D call. There are 13 residues in the CDR3. V was trimmed by 1 base and J by 5 bases, leaving 11 bases between them. Per germline, CDR1 DFQATT and CDR2 SNEGSKA (reference sequence). In nucleotides, the CDR3 is TGCAGTGCTAGAGCGGACGTGGGGGAGACCCAGTACTTC. It translates to CSARADVGETQYF.

The chain carries TRBV6-2 or TRBV6-3 and TRBJ2-2, with 9 bases aligning to TRBD2. The CDR3 covers 16 residues. J was trimmed by 5 bases and V by 7 bases; bases with no gene match: 11. Looked up from germline, CDR1 is MNHEY and CDR2 is SVGEGT. CDR3 nucleotides: TGTGCCAGCACTTTCGTAGCGGGAGTAAAAACCGGGGAGCTGTTTTTT. Encoded protein: CASTFVAGVKTGELFF.

The chain has TRBV20-1 and TRBJ2-1; 8 bases map to TRBD2. The CDR3 loop spans 14 amino acids. Germline assignment: CDR1 DFQATT and CDR2 SNEGSKA (reference sequence). Trimming removed 4 bases from V and 4 bases from J; junction bases left unmatched: 6. Here the CDR3 reads CSAIGSGDYNEQFF. The CDR3 DNA follows: TGCAGTGCTATTGGTAGCGGGGATTACAATGAGCAGTTCTTC.

This clonotype came up many times. The J gene is TRBJ2-7, the V gene TRBV6-1; the D gene is possibly TRBD1 (6 bases). This CDR3 is built from 14 residues. Per the germline V gene, CDR1 is MNHNS and CDR2 is SASEGT. Trimming shortened V by 5 bases and J by 4 bases, and 15 bases separated the two germline ends. The CDR3 DNA reads as TGTGCCAGCAGTACCCGGGACAAGACATACGAGCAGTACTTC. It translates to CASSTRDKTYEQYF.

The rearrangement links TRBV7-2 to TRBJ2-1, with TRBD1 matching 8 bases. Germline-derived CDR1 and CDR2 are SGHTA and FQGNSA. The CDR3 length is 14 residues. After removal of 5 bases from V and 8 bases from J, the junction contained 8 bases not matched to a gene. The CDR3: CASSPRTGTDEQFF. The CDR3 DNA reads as TGTGCCAGCAGCCCCCGGACAGGGACTGATGAGCAGTTCTTC.

This clonotype appeared many times. V gene TRBV2 combines with J gene TRBJ1-1; TRBD1 agrees at 9 bases. The germline V gene encodes CDR1 SNHLY and CDR2 FYNNEI. The CDR3 runs to 15 residues. V lost 5 bases to trimming and J lost 5 bases; unmatched junction nucleotides: 9. The DNA for the CDR3 is TGTGCCAGCAGTTCCGGGACAGGGTTTGCGACTGAAGCTTTCTTT. Protein: CASSSGTGFATEAFF. Looking up the rest from reference TRBV2 and TRBJ1-1 gives the full variable domain: EPEVTQTPSHQVTQMGQEVILRCVPISNHLYFYWYRQILGQKVEFLVSFYNNEISEKSEIFDDQFSVERPDGSNFTLKIRSTKLEDSAMYFCASSSGTGFATEAFFGQGTRLTVV.

Regarding this clonotype: One base away lies a much larger clone, so this may be a sequencing read error. This chain joins TRBV12-3 or TRBV12-4 and TRBJ2-1; 7 bases match TRBD2. This CDR3 has 11 residues. V lost 3 bases to trimming and J lost 12 bases; unmatched junction nucleotides: 2. CDR3 sequence reads: CASSLGRVQFF. The CDR3 DNA reads as TGTGCCAGCAGTTTGGGGAGGGTGCAGTTCTTC.

This clonotype has ten or more counts. This chain joins TRBV7-3 and TRBJ2-5; D might be TRBD1 or TRBD2, each matching 5 bases. The CDR3 is made up of 17 amino acids. Germline-derived CDR1 and CDR2 are SGHTA and FQGTGA. V shed 2 bases and J shed 2 bases, with 18 bases lying between them. The CDR3 nucleotides are TGTGCCAGCAGCTTAGGGTTCGGGGCGGTATCTCAAGAGACCCAGTACTTC. It is translated as CASSLGFGAVSQETQYF.

This chain uses TRBV2 with TRBJ2-7; D possibly matches TRBD1 or TRBD2 (5 bases each). The germline gives CDR1 SNHLY, CDR2 FYNNEI. The CDR3 length is 15 residues. Trimming pared 6 bases from V and 0 bases from J, leaving 15 bases between. CDR3 region: CASSRDPGSSYEQYF. As DNA, the CDR3 is TGTGCCAGCAGCCGGGACCCGGGCAGCTCCTACGAGCAGTACTTC.

This clonotype has ten or more counts. The CDR3 loop reads CASSLSTHSGHPSSYNEQFF. In DNA, the CDR3 is TGTGCCAGCAGTTTAAGCACTCATAGCGGGCATCCCTCCTCCTACAATGAGCAGTTCTTC. The chain is built from TRBV28 and TRBJ2-1; the match to TRBD2 covers 7 bases. The CDR3 totals 20 residues. After removal of 2 bases from V and 0 bases from J, the junction contained 16 bases not matched to a gene. CDR1 and CDR2 from the germline V gene are MDHEN and SYDVKM.

The CDR3: CASMGQPNTGELFF. CDR3 in DNA: TGTGCCAGCATGGGACAGCCGAACACCGGGGAGCTGTTTTTT. This chain connects TRBV6-4 to TRBJ2-2; TRBD1 matches at 7 bases. This CDR3 region has 14 residues. The germline V gene encodes CDR1 MRHNA and CDR2 SNTAGT. Trimming cost V 7 bases and J 0 bases; bases outside gene matches: 2.

This clonotype was counted at least ten times. The chain links TRBV12-3 or TRBV12-4 to TRBJ2-2; 8 bases align to TRBD1. The CDR3 loop spans 16 amino acids. V lost 5 bases and J lost 1; bases outside the gene matches: 6. The CDR3 reads CASSPWGTGNTGELFF. Written as DNA, the CDR3 is TGTGCCAGCAGTCCGTGGGGGACAGGGAACACCGGGGAGCTGTTTTTT.

This chain connects TRBV4-1 to TRBJ1-3; TRBD1 is a possible D gene (5 bases). Trimming stripped 3 bases from V and 0 bases from J, with 12 bases between. The CDR3 has 16 residues. CDR1 MGHRA and CDR2 YSYEKL come from the germline V gene. This CDR3 is CASSQVTVRSGNTIYF. The CDR3, as DNA: TGCGCCAGCAGCCAGGTGACAGTTCGCTCTGGAAACACCATATATTTT.

Many counts were recorded for this clonotype. This chain uses TRBV3-1 with TRBJ2-5; 7 bases match TRBD2. The CDR3 is 15 residues long. V shed 4 bases, J shed 5 bases, and the junction held 10 bases outside the gene matches. The germline CDR1 and CDR2 sequences are LGHDT and YNNKEL (reference sequence). The DNA of the CDR3 is TGTGCCAGCAGCCTGGGGACGGCCGGGGGGGAGACCCAGTACTTC. This translates into CASSLGTAGGETQYF.

At least ten counts were recorded for this clonotype. The V call is TRBV28, the J call TRBJ2-1; TRBD1 or TRBD2 may be the D gene (5 bases each). Looked up from germline, CDR1 is MDHEN and CDR2 is SYDVKM. V gave up 6 bases and J gave up 3 bases, with 15 bases separating them. The CDR3 is 15 amino acids. The CDR3 sequence: CASSRGQGIYNEQFF. In nucleotides, the CDR3 is TGTGCCAGCAGCCGGGGCCAGGGAATCTACAATGAGCAGTTCTTC.

CDR3 DNA sequence: TGTGCCAGCAGTCTAGCCGCGGCCAACGTCCTGACTTTC. It is translated as CASSLAAANVLTF. The chain carries TRBV6-1 and TRBJ2-6; possible D gene TRBD2, 5 bases. V was clipped by 5 bases and J by 6 bases, with 8 bases between them. This CDR3 is 13 amino acids long. The germline CDR1 and CDR2 sequences are MNHNS and SASEGT.

This clonotype came up a few times. The CDR3: CSVNVRTKNTGELFF. As DNA, the CDR3 is TGCAGCGTTAACGTAAGGACCAAGAACACCGGGGAGCTGTTTTTT. V gene TRBV29-1 combines with J gene TRBJ2-2, with D unclear. With 5 bases removed from V and 1 base from J, the gap between germline ends came to 14 bases. The length of the CDR3 is 15 residues. Germline values: CDR1 SQVTM, CDR2 ANQGSEA.

This clonotype showed up just a few times. The rearrangement uses TRBV7-3 and TRBJ2-7; a possible D gene is TRBD2 (5 bases). This CDR3 comprises 13 residues. Germline V gene lookup returns CDR1 SGHTA and CDR2 FQGTGA. The V gene lost 4 bases and the J gene lost 2 bases, with 9 bases spanning the gap. The CDR3 DNA sequence: TGTGCCAGCAGCTCGGCGGGCCCCTACGAGCAGTACTTC. Translating it yields CASSSAGPYEQYF. Together with reference TRBV7-3 and TRBJ2-7, the CDR3 gives the full variable domain: GAGVSQTPSNKVTEKGKYVELRCDPISGHTALYWYRQSLGQGPEFLIYFQGTGAADDSGLPNDRFFAVRPEGSVSTLKIQRTERGDSAVYLCASSSAGPYEQYFGPGTRLTVT.

On this clonotype itself: A clone one base away is much larger, so this may be a read error. The rearrangement joins TRBV10-3 to TRBJ2-7; 9 nucleotides line up with TRBD1. Germline values: CDR1 ENHRY, CDR2 SYGVKD. The CDR3 sequence is 17 residues long. CDR3 nucleotides: TGTGCCGTCAGTCGGACAGGGGTGGGGAGTCGTGGATACGAGCAGTACTTC. This codes for CAVSRTGVGSRGYEQYF.

This chain connects TRBV29-1 to TRBJ2-5, with D perhaps assigned TRBD1 or TRBD2 (5 bases each). Per the germline V gene, CDR1 is SQVTM and CDR2 is ANQGSEA. The germline V and J ends were trimmed by 5 bases and 0 bases, with 16 bases remaining between them. The CDR3 length is 15 residues. The CDR3 DNA reads as TGCAGCGTTCCCCCCTCGTGGGGACACCAAGAGACCCAGTACTTC. Amino acid sequence: CSVPPSWGHQETQYF.

There are many counts of this clonotype. V is TRBV7-2 and J is TRBJ2-2, with D uncertain. The V and J ends lost 5 bases and 6 bases respectively, with 4 bases between them. Per the germline V gene, CDR1 is SGHTA and CDR2 is FQGNSA. CDR3 length: 11 amino acids. The CDR3 loop reads CASSRSGELFF. The CDR3 DNA reads as TGTGCCAGCAGCCGATCCGGGGAGCTGTTTTTT.

This clonotype came up many times. V usage is TRBV28 and J usage is TRBJ2-7; TRBD2 matches 9 bases. The CDR3 runs to 16 residues. V dropped 4 bases and J dropped 4; count of bases not matched to a gene: 11. Germline V gene sequence: CDR1 MDHEN, CDR2 SYDVKM. The CDR3 region has the DNA TGTGCCAGCAGTTCCTTTAGCGGGAGCGGCGGGTACGAGCAGTACTTC. Its translation: CASSSFSGSGGYEQYF.

Concerning this clonotype: This sequence may be a read error, since a much larger clone differs from it by one base. The chain couples TRBV28 to TRBJ2-3; 8 nucleotides agree with TRBD2. The junction had 17 bases not matched to a gene; V was cut back by 6 bases and J by 6 bases. This CDR3 comprises 17 residues. Germline CDR1 is MDHEN and CDR2 is SYDVKM. DNA of the CDR3: TGTGCCAGCAGCGAGCCGGAACTAGCGGAACTCCCCGATACGCAGTATTTT. It yields the protein CASSEPELAELPDTQYF.

The V call is TRBV5-1, the J call TRBJ2-5; 11 positions agree with TRBD1. This CDR3 has 17 residues. The germline V gene encodes CDR1 SGHRS and CDR2 YFSETQ. V was pared by 5 bases and J by 5 bases, with 14 bases of the junction left unmatched. The CDR3 DNA sequence: TGCGCCAGCAGACTCAACTCCGGGACAGGGGGTGGCGAGACCCAGTACTTC. Its translation: CASRLNSGTGGGETQYF. The full variable domain, in which reference TRBV5-1 and TRBJ2-5 provide the parts outside the CDR3, is KAGVTQTPRYLIKTRGQQVTLSCSPISGHRSVSWYQQTPGQGLQFLFEYFSETQRNKGNFPGRFSGRQFSNSRSEMNVSTLELGDSALYLCASRLNSGTGGGETQYFGPGTRLLVL.